This TCR beta chain was recorded in a study of blood T cell repertoires in COVID-19. In the authors' workflow: Reference gene primer amplification in the assay estimated nucleated cell counts. Profiling relied on immunoSEQ multiplex PCR, and the TCRdb table lists in-frame clones only, not all of them. The DNA gave D and trimming, while V, J and clone size come from that table. The sample lists hundreds of thousands of clones, 85% to 90% occurring once. Germline V gene lookup returns CDR1 LNHDA and CDR2 SQIVND (reference sequence). V trimming: 9 bases; J trimming: 10 bases; junction bases outside the gene matches: 15. The CDR3 is 14 residues long.

The receptor was isolated from a woman aged 40-49 years who had recovered from COVID-19. Material: peripheral blood. V and J are TRBV19 and TRBJ2-1, with 7 positions matching TRBD2. CDR3 loop: CASGPGGRYGEQFF. CDR3 DNA sequence: TGTGCCAGCGGTCCGGGAGGTCGGTATGGGGAGCAGTTCTTC.